The 14 T cell receptor beta chains below all came from one sample that was sequenced in a study of T-cell reconstitution after alpha-beta-depleted transplantation in children. Using unique molecular identifiers, the investigators prepared the TCRbeta library. One entry per CDR3 protein, called by TCRdb with MiXCR from the PCR reads. The table lists roughly 280,000 distinct CDR3 sequences, roughly 12% of them singletons. Here the sequenced sample was peripheral blood, taken 180 days after TCRalphabeta/CD19-depleted stem cell transplant. The source of these receptors is a male patient aged 2-15 years who had a stem cell transplant for chronic granulomatous disease, so the T cells may come from the graft donor.

On this clonotype itself: A much more abundant neighbour one base away suggests this may be a read error. This chain uses TRBV4-2 with TRBJ2-7, with 7 nucleotides matching TRBD2. CDR1 and CDR2 (germline): LGHNA, YNFKEQ. The trim removed 1 base at V and 2 bases at J, leaving 11 bases unmatched. This CDR3 contains 17 residues. CDR3 nucleotides: TGTGCCAGCAGCCAAGCGCCCTGGTGCGGGGGTCCCTACGAGCAGTACTTC. Translated, it gives CASSQAPWCGGPYEQYF.

This clonotype was counted ten times or more. The rearrangement links TRBV28 to TRBJ2-3; 10 nucleotides line up with TRBD1. The V segment lost 6 bases and the J segment 1 base; nucleotides outside the gene matches: 10. In germline, CDR1 is MDHEN, CDR2 SYDVKM. The CDR3 covers 17 residues. This chain's CDR3 is CASSRIPGTGGTDTQYF. CDR3 in DNA: TGTGCCAGCAGCCGAATTCCGGGGACAGGGGGCACAGATACGCAGTATTTT.

The chain recombines TRBV30 with TRBJ2-2; D might be TRBD1 or TRBD2, each matching 5 bases. Germline CDR1 GTSNPN, CDR2 SVGIG (reference sequence). Trimming removed 0 bases at V and 0 bases at J, with 14 bases between. The CDR3 length is 17 residues. The CDR3, as DNA: TGTGCCTGGAGTGTTGGCAGGGTCGGGGCGAACACCGGGGAGCTGTTTTTT. Its protein is CAWSVGRVGANTGELFF. Supplemented by reference TRBV30 and TRBJ2-2, the full variable domain reads SQTIHQWPATLVQPVGSPLSLECTVEGTSNPNLYWYRQAAGRGLQLLFYSVGIGQISSEVPQNLSASRPQDRQFILSSKKLLLSDSGFYLCAWSVGRVGANTGELFFGEGSRLTVL.

This clonotype was recorded many times. In DNA form, the CDR3 reads TGTGCCAGTAGGAGGACTAGCGGGAGAGGCAATGAGCAGTTCTTC. Residues: CASRRTSGRGNEQFF. This chain uses TRBV19 with TRBJ2-1; TRBD2 agrees at 13 bases. The germline V gene encodes CDR1 LNHDA and CDR2 SQIVND (reference sequence). The CDR3 spans 15 residues. The junction had 5 bases not matched to a gene; V was cut back by 6 bases and J by 6 bases.

This clonotype was seen repeatedly, ten times or more. The V call is TRBV12-3 or TRBV12-4, the J call TRBJ2-7; possibly TRBD1 or TRBD2 for D (5 bases each). The V end was cut by 5 bases, the J end by 2 bases, with 19 bases between. The CDR3 length is 16 residues. The CDR3 DNA is TGTGCCAGCAGTGAAGGGACCGCTGATATGACCTACGAGCAGTACTTC. Its protein is CASSEGTADMTYEQYF.

This clonotype was seen repeatedly, ten times or more. The V call is TRBV12-3 or TRBV12-4, the J call TRBJ2-7; a weak D match, TRBD1 (6 bases). The CDR3 has 17 amino acids. The germline V and J ends were trimmed by 5 bases and 3 bases, with 23 bases remaining between them. The CDR3 sequence: CASSRIILETGYYEQYF. For the CDR3, the DNA is TGTGCCAGCAGTCGAATTATCCTGGAGACAGGCTACTACGAGCAGTACTTC.

The J gene is TRBJ2-2, the V gene TRBV4-2, with D hard to call. CDR3 size: 13 residues. Trimming stripped 4 bases from V and 7 bases from J, with 10 bases between. Germline V gene lookup returns CDR1 LGHNA and CDR2 YNFKEQ. For the CDR3, the DNA is TGTGCCAGCAGCCCTTTCGGGCGCGGGGAGCTGTTTTTT. Protein: CASSPFGRGELFF.

This clonotype was seen ten or more times. The chain joins TRBV15 to TRBJ1-6; D possibly corresponds to TRBD1 (5 bases). CDR1 LNHNV and CDR2 YYDKDF come from the germline V gene (reference sequence). Deletions cut 0 bases from V and 7 bases from J, with 10 bases between. CDR3 length equals 15 residues. Written as DNA, the CDR3 is TGTGCCACCAGCAGAGATGGGGCAGAGAATTCACCCCTCCACTTT. It codes for CATSRDGAENSPLHF.

This chain joins TRBV12-3 or TRBV12-4 and TRBJ2-2; 13 bases match TRBD2. V lost 5 bases to trimming and J lost 4 bases; unmatched junction nucleotides: 10. CDR3 length: 18 residues. Here the CDR3 DNA reads TGTGCCAGCAGTACCGGACTAGCGGGAGTAACGATCACCGGGGAGCTGTTTTTT. This translates into CASSTGLAGVTITGELFF.

Many counts were recorded for this clonotype. The chain links TRBV5-1 to TRBJ2-1; 10 positions match TRBD2. The CDR3 covers 19 residues. V lost 4 bases to trimming and J lost 1 base; unmatched junction nucleotides: 14. Looked up from germline, CDR1 is SGHRS and CDR2 is YFSETQ. The CDR3 DNA is TGCGCCAGCAGCAGTATAGCGGGAGGCAATCCTTATTCCTACAATGAGCAGTTCTTC. It specifies CASSSIAGGNPYSYNEQFF. The variable domain in full, completed from reference TRBV5-1 and TRBJ2-1, reads KAGVTQTPRYLIKTRGQQVTLSCSPISGHRSVSWYQQTPGQGLQFLFEYFSETQRNKGNFPGRFSGRQFSNSRSEMNVSTLELGDSALYLCASSSIAGGNPYSYNEQFFGPGTRLTVL.

This clonotype was seen repeatedly, ten times or more. The V gene is TRBV7-9, the J gene TRBJ2-3; no definite D call. Germline lookup yields CDR1 SEHNR and CDR2 FQNEAQ (reference sequence). V was trimmed by 1 base and J by 5 bases, leaving 7 bases between them. The CDR3 runs 13 residues. CDR3 loop: CASSLGLGDTQYF. CDR3 bases: TGTGCCAGCAGCTTAGGGTTAGGAGATACGCAGTATTTT.

About this clonotype: It may be a read error: a sequence one base away is much more abundant. The gene calls are TRBV20-1 and TRBJ1-3; the D is unclear. Germline V gene lookup returns CDR1 DFQATT and CDR2 SNEGSKA (reference sequence). This CDR3 region has 14 residues. CDR3 DNA sequence: TGCACTGCGTTGTTCGACGGGTATGGAAACACCATATATTTT. Translated, it gives CTALFDGYGNTIYF.

This clonotype came up many times. CDR3 loop: CASSLFGPGDEQFF. CDR3 in DNA: TGCGCCAGCAGCTTGTTTGGCCCGGGGGATGAGCAGTTCTTC. The chain has TRBV5-1 and TRBJ2-1; perhaps TRBD2 as D (6 bases). CDR3 length equals 14 residues. V gave up 1 base and J gave up 8 bases, with 13 bases separating them. Germline lookup yields CDR1 SGHRS and CDR2 YFSETQ.

This clonotype has ten or more counts. The rearrangement links TRBV5-1 to TRBJ2-1; TRBD2 agrees at 12 bases. CDR1 and CDR2 from the germline V gene are SGHRS and YFSETQ. V shed 4 bases, J shed 2 bases, and the junction held 13 bases outside the gene matches. CDR3 size: 19 residues. CDR3 in amino acids: CASSPGASGRANAYNEQFF. CDR3 nucleotides: TGCGCCAGCAGCCCCGGGGCTAGCGGGAGGGCCAACGCCTACAATGAGCAGTTCTTC.